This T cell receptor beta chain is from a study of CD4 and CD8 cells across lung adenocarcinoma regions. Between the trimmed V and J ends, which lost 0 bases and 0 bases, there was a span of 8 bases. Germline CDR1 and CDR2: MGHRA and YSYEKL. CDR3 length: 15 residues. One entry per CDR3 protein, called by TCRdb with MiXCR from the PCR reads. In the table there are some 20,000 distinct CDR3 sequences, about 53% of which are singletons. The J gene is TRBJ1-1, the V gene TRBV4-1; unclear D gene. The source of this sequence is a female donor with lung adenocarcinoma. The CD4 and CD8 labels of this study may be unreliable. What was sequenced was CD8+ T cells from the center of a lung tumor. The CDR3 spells CASSQEGAMNTEAFF. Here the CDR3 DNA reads TGCGCCAGCAGCCAAGAGGGAGCCATGAACACTGAAGCTTTCTTT.